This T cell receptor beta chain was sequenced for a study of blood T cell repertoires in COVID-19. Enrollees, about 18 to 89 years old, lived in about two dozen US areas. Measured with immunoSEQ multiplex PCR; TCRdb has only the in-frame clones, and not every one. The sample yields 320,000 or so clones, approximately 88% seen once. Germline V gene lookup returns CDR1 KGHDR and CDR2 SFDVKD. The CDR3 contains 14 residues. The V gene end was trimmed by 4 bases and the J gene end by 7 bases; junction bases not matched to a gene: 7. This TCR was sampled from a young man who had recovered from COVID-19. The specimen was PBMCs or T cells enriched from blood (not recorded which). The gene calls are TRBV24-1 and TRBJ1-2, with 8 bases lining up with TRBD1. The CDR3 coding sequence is TGTGCCACCAGTGAAGACAGGGGATGGGGTGGCTACACCTTC. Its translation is CATSEDRGWGGYTF.